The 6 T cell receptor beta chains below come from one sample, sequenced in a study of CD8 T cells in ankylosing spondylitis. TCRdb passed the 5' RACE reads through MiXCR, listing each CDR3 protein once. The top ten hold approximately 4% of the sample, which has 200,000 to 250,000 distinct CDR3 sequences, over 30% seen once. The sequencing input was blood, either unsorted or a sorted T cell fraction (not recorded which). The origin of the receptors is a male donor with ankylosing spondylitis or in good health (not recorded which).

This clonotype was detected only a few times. This chain's CDR3 is CASSESSGAGELFF. CDR3 nucleotide sequence: TGCGCCAGCAGTGAGTCGTCGGGGGCCGGGGAGCTGTTTTTT. This sequence joins TRBV10-1 and TRBJ2-2, with a weak D call TRBD2 (6 bases). V lost 0 bases and J 6 bases, leaving 8 bases between the germline ends. This CDR3 is 14 amino acids long. Germline V gene sequence: CDR1 WNHNN, CDR2 SYGVQD (reference sequence).

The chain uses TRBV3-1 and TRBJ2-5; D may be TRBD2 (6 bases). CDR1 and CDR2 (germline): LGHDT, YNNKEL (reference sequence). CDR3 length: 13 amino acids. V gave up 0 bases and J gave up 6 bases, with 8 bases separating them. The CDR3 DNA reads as TGTGCCAGCAGCCAAGAACTAGCCCAGACCCAGTACTTC. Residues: CASSQELAQTQYF.

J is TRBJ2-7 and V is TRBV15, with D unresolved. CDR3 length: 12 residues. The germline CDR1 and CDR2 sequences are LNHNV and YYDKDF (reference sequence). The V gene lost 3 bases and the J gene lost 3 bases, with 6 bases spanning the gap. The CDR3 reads CATSRGGYEQYF. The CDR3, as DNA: TGTGCCACCAGCAGGGGCGGCTACGAGCAGTACTTC.

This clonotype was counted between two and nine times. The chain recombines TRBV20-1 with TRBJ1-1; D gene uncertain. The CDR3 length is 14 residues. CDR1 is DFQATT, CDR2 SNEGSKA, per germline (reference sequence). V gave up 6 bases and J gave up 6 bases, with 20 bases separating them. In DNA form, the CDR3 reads TGCAGTGCACTGGACGGTGGCAGAAGGGCTGAAGCTTTCTTT. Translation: CSALDGGRRAEAFF.

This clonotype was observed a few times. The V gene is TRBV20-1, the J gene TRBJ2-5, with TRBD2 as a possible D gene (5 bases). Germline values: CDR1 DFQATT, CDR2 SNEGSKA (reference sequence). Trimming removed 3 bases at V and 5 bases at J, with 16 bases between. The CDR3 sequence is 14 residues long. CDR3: CSARQAAASETQYF. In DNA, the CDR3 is TGCAGTGCTAGGCAAGCGGCAGCGTCGGAGACCCAGTACTTC.

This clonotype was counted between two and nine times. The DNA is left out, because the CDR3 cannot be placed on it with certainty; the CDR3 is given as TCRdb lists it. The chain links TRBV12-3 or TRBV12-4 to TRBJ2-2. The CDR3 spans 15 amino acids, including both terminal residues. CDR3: CASSFLAGNTGELFF.